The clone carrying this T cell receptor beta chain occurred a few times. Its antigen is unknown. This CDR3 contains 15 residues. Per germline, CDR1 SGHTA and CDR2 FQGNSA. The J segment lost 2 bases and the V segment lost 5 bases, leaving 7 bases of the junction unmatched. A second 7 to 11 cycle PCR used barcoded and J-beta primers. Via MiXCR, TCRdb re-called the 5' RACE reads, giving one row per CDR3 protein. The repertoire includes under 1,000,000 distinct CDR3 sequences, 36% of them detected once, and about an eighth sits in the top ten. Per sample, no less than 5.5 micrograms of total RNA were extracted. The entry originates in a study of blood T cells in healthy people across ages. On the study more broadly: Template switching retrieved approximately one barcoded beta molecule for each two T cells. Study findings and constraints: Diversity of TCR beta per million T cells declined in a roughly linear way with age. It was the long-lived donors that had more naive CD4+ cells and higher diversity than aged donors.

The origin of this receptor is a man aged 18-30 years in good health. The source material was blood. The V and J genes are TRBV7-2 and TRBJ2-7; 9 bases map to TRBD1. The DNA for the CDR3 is TGTGCCAGCAGCCAAGGACAGGGGACCCCCTACGAGCAGTACTTC. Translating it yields CASSQGQGTPYEQYF.